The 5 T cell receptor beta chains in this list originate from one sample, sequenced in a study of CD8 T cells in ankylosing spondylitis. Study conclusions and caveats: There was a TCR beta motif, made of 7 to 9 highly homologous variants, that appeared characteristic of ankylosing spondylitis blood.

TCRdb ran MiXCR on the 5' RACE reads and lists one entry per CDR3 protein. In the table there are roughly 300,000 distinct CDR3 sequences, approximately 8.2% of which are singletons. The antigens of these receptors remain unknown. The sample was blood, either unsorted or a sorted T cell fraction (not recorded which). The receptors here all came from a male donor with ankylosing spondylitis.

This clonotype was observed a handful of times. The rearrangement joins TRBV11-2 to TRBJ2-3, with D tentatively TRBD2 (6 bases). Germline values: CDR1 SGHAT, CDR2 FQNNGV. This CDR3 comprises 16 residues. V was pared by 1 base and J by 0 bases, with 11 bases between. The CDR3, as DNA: TGTGCCAGCAGCTTAGGTGCTAGCGATAGCACAGATACGCAGTATTTT. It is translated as CASSLGASDSTDTQYF.

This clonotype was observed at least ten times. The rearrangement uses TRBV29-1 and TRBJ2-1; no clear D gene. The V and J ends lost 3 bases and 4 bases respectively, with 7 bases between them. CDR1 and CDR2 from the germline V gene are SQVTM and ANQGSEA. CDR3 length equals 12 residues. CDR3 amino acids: CSVEAVYNEQFF. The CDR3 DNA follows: TGCAGCGTTGAGGCTGTGTACAATGAGCAGTTCTTC.

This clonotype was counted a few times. Written as DNA, the CDR3 is TGTGCCAGCAGTCCTCTTGGACTAGCGGTCCACAATGAGCAGTTCTTC. It is translated as CASSPLGLAVHNEQFF. This chain uses TRBV6-2 or TRBV6-3 with TRBJ2-1; TRBD2 matches at 10 bases. CDR1 is MNHEY and CDR2 is SVGEGT in the germline V gene. J gave up 5 bases and V 5 bases, and 9 bases lay outside the gene matches. The CDR3 sequence is 16 residues long.

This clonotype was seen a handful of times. DNA of the CDR3: TGTGCCAGCAGCCTAGGGACAGTCCGAGAGCAGTACTTC. Amino acid sequence: CASSLGTVREQYF. The chain carries TRBV28 and TRBJ2-7; 7 nucleotides agree with TRBD1. This CDR3 contains 13 residues. In germline, CDR1 is MDHEN, CDR2 SYDVKM. V trimming: 6 bases; J trimming: 7 bases; junction bases outside the gene matches: 9.

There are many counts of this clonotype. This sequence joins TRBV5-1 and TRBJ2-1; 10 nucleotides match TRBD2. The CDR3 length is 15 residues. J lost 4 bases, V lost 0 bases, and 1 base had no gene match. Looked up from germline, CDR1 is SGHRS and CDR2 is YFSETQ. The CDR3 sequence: CASSLVGLAYNEQFF. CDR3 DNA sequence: TGCGCCAGCAGCTTGGTGGGACTAGCGTACAATGAGCAGTTCTTC.